This T cell receptor beta chain was identified during a study of CD8+ T cells in alopecia areata. This CDR3 has 13 amino acids. Germline assignment: CDR1 GTSNPN and CDR2 SVGIG (reference sequence). Reverse transcribed after extraction, RNA yielded cDNA as the sequencing template. Clones were sequenced by immunoSEQ multiplex PCR, and TCRdb holds only the in-frame ones, with some missing. The sample lists fewer than 350,000 clones, roughly 60% seen once, with more than 1.5% in the top ten. A remark on this clone: One junction end does not reproduce the germline sequence, and a read error may be involved.

Treatment meaning: oral pan-JAK inhibitor, 5-10 mg twice daily. Samples from alopecia areata patients were lesional scalp punch biopsies and peripheral blood. The chain couples TRBV30 to TRBJ1-1; D is uncertain. This receptor was identified in a human donor with alopecia areata. The sequencing used CD4+ T cells sorted from blood, collected at week 24, from a patient treated with tofacitinib. The CDR3 protein is CAWSAQENTEAFF. CDR3 coding DNA: TGTGCCTGGAGCGCTCAAGAGAACACTGAGGCTTTCTTT.